These 11 T cell receptor beta chains were sequenced from one sample in a study of CD8+ T cells in alopecia areata. TCR sequencing used cDNA made by reverse transcription of extracted RNA. Measured with immunoSEQ multiplex PCR; TCRdb has only the in-frame clones, and not every one. The sample consists of about 140,000 clones, approximately 80% of them appearing once. The treatment here: oral pan-JAK inhibitor, 5-10 mg twice daily. The sample in question was CD8+ T cells sorted from blood, obtained at week 4, from a patient treated with tofacitinib. The receptor source for this set is a human donor with alopecia areata.

This clone was counted once. This rearrangement joins TRBV7-9 to TRBJ2-5; 10 nucleotides line up with TRBD1. The germline V gene has CDR1 SEHNR and CDR2 FQNEAQ (reference sequence). CDR3 size: 17 residues. V dropped 4 bases and J dropped 5; count of bases not matched to a gene: 13. Written as DNA, the CDR3 is TGTGCCAGCAGCTCCCCGCCGGGGACAGGGGACGGGGAGACCCAGTACTTC. It yields the protein CASSSPPGTGDGETQYF.

This clone was observed once. V is TRBV5-6 and J is TRBJ2-3; 8 bases line up with TRBD2. The CDR3 is made up of 14 amino acids. The trim removed 5 bases at V and 4 bases at J, leaving 6 bases unmatched. Germline V lookup: CDR1 SGHDT, CDR2 YYEEEE. In nucleotides, the CDR3 is TGTGCCAGCAGTACTAGCGGAATACCAGATACGCAGTATTTT. It specifies CASSTSGIPDTQYF.

This rearrangement joins TRBV7-9 to TRBJ2-3; D is uncertain. The germline gives CDR1 SEHNR, CDR2 FQNEAQ (reference sequence). The CDR3 loop spans 19 amino acids. Trimming left V 4 bases short and J 0 bases short, with 23 bases between. CDR3 sequence reads: CASSSGRWANHPSTDTQYF. The CDR3 region has the DNA TGTGCCAGCAGCTCCGGACGGTGGGCGAACCACCCTAGCACAGATACGCAGTATTTT. Full variable domain (rest looked up from reference TRBV7-9 and TRBJ2-3): DTGVSQNPRHKITKRGQNVTFRCDPISEHNRLYWYRQTLGQGPEFLTYFQNEAQLEKSRLLSDRFSAERPKGSFSTLEIQRTEQGDSAMYLCASSSGRWANHPSTDTQYFGPGTRLTVL.

This chain links TRBV7-9 with TRBJ1-1, with D possibly TRBD1 on 5 matching bases. Germline lookup yields CDR1 SEHNR and CDR2 FQNEAQ (reference sequence). CDR3 length equals 12 residues. The V end lost 7 bases, the J end lost 5 bases, and 11 bases lay between the germline ends. CDR3 in DNA: TGTGCCAGCAACTATGGGGGGACTGAAGCTTTCTTT. This encodes CASNYGGTEAFF.

The rearrangement links TRBV4-3 to TRBJ2-7; D remains ambiguous. The germline gives CDR1 LGHNA, CDR2 YSLEER. V was shortened by 0 bases and J by 0 bases, with 9 bases between the two germline ends. The length of the CDR3 is 15 residues. CDR3 nucleotide sequence: TGCGCCAGCAGCCAAGATAGGCAGGCCTCCTACGAGCAGTACTTC. Protein sequence: CASSQDRQASYEQYF.

The chain uses TRBV2 and TRBJ1-2; the match to TRBD1 covers 10 bases. Germline assignment: CDR1 SNHLY and CDR2 FYNNEI. V lost 0 bases and J lost 7; bases outside the gene matches: 2. CDR3 length: 14 amino acids. The CDR3 here is CASSEATGGVGYTF. The CDR3 DNA reads TGTGCCAGCAGTGAAGCGACAGGGGGCGTTGGCTACACCTTC.

The chain links TRBV7-9 to TRBJ2-4, with D maybe TRBD1 (6 bases). Germline V lookup: CDR1 SEHNR, CDR2 FQNEAQ (reference sequence). The V end was cut by 3 bases, the J end by 0 bases, with 6 bases between. The CDR3 length is 14 residues. The DNA for the CDR3 is TGTGCCAGCAGCTTGGACAGAGCCAAAAACATTCAGTACTTC. This gives the protein CASSLDRAKNIQYF.

The rearrangement uses TRBV7-2 and TRBJ2-5, with no clear D. Trimming pared 3 bases from V and 5 bases from J, leaving 7 bases between. There are 12 residues in the CDR3. Germline V lookup: CDR1 SGHTA, CDR2 FQGNSA. DNA of the CDR3: TGTGCCAGCAGCTTTCCTCGGGAGACCCAGTACTTC. Translation gives CASSFPRETQYF.

CDR3 in amino acids: CAAYGANVLTF. The CDR3 nucleotides read TGCGCCGCTTATGGGGCCAACGTCCTGACTTTC. The rearrangement links TRBV29-1 to TRBJ2-6, with D hard to call. The CDR3 loop spans 11 amino acids. The germline V gene has CDR1 SQVTM and CDR2 ANQGSEA. Drawing the rest from reference TRBV29-1 and TRBJ2-6, the complete variable domain is SAVISQKPSRDICQRGTSLTIQCQVDSQVTMMFWYRQQPGQSLTLIATANQGSEATYESGFVIDKFPISRPNLTFSTLTVSNMSPEDSSIYLCAAYGANVLTFGAGSRLTVL.

This chain joins TRBV7-6 and TRBJ1-2; weak D call: TRBD1 (6 bases). Germline-derived CDR1 and CDR2 are SGHVS and FNYEAQ. V gave up 5 bases and J gave up 4 bases, with 17 bases separating them. The CDR3 sequence is 15 residues long. The CDR3 DNA follows: TGTGCCAGCAGCCGAGGGGGGCAGGCGGGCTATGGCTACACCTTC. Translated: CASSRGGQAGYGYTF.

This chain uses TRBV15 with TRBJ2-3, with D possibly matching TRBD1 (6 bases). The CDR3 contains 15 residues. V was trimmed by 0 bases and J by 2 bases, leaving 9 bases between them. Germline V gene data show CDR1 as LNHNV and CDR2 as YYDKDF (reference sequence). CDR3 DNA sequence: TGTGCCACCAGCAGAGAGGGGGACACCACAGATACGCAGTATTTT. Its translation: CATSREGDTTDTQYF.